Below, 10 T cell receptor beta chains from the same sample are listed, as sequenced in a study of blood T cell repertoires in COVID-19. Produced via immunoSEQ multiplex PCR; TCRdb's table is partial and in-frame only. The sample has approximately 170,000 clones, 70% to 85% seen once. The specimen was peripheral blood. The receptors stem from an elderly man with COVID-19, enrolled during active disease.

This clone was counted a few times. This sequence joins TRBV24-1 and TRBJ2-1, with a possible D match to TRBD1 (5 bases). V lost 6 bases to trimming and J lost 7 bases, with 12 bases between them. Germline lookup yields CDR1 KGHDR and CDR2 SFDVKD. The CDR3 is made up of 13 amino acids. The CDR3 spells CATSSGKGNEQFF. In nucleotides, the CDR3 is TGTGCCACCAGTTCAGGGAAAGGGAATGAGCAGTTCTTC.

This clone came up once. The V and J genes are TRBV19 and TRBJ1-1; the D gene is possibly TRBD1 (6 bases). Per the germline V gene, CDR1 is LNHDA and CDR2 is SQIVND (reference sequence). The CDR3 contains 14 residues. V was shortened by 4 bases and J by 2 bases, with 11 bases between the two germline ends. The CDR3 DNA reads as TGTGCCAGTAGTACGCTCAGGGGCAACACTGAAGCTTTCTTT. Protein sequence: CASSTLRGNTEAFF.

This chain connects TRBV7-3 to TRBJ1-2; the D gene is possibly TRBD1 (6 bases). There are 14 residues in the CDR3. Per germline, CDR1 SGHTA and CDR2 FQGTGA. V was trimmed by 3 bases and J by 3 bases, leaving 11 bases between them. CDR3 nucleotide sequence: TGTGCCAGCAGCTTGAGCAGGGGAGACTATGGCTACACCTTC. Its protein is CASSLSRGDYGYTF.

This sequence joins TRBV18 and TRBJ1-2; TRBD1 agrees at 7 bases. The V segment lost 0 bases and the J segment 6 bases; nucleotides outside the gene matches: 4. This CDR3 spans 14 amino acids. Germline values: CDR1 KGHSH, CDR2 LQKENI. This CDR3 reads CASSPPTGSDGYTF. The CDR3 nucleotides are TGTGCCAGCTCACCACCGACAGGGTCGGATGGCTACACCTTC.

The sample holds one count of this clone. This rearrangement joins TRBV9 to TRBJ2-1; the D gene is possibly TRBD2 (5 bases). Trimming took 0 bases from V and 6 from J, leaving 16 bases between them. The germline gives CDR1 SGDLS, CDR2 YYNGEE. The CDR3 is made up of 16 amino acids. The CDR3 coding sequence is TGTGCCAGCAGCGTAGCTATGGACTGGAGGTCCAATGAGCAGTTCTTC. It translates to CASSVAMDWRSNEQFF. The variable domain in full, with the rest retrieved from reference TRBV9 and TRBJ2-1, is DSGVTQTPKHLITATGQRVTLRCSPRSGDLSVYWYQQSLDQGLQFLIQYYNGEERAKGNILERFSAQQFPDLHSELNLSSLELGDSALYFCASSVAMDWRSNEQFFGPGTRLTVL.

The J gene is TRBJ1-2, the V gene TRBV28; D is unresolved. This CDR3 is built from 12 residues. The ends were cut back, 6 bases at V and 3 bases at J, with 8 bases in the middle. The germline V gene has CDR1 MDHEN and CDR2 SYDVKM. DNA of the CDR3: TGTGCCAGCAGGGGTCAGGACTATGGCTACACCTTC. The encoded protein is CASRGQDYGYTF.

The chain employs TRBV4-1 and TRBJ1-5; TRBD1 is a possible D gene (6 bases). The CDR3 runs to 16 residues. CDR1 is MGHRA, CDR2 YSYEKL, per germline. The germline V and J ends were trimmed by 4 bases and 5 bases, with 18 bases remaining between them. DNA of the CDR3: TGCGCCAGCAGCCCCCTTGGGGGCCCACCTTATCAGCCCCAGCATTTT. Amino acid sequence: CASSPLGGPPYQPQHF.

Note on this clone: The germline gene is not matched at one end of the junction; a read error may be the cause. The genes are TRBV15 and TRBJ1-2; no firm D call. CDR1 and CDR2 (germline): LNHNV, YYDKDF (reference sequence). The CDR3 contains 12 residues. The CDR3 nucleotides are TGTGCCACCAGCAGTGCTAATTATGGCTACACCTTC. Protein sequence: CATSSANYGYTF.

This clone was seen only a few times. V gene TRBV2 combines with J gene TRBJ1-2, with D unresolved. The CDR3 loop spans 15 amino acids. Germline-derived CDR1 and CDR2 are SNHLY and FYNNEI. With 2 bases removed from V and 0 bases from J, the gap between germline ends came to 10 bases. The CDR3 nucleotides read TGTGCCAGCAGTGAAAGAAAGGGAGCTAACTATGGCTACACCTTC. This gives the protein CASSERKGANYGYTF.

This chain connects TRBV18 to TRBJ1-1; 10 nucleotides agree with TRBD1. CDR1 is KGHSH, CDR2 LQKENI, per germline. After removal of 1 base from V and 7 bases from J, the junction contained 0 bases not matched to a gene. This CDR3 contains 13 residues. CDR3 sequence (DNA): TGTGCCAGCTCACCACGGACAGGGGGTGAAGCTTTCTTT. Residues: CASSPRTGGEAFF.